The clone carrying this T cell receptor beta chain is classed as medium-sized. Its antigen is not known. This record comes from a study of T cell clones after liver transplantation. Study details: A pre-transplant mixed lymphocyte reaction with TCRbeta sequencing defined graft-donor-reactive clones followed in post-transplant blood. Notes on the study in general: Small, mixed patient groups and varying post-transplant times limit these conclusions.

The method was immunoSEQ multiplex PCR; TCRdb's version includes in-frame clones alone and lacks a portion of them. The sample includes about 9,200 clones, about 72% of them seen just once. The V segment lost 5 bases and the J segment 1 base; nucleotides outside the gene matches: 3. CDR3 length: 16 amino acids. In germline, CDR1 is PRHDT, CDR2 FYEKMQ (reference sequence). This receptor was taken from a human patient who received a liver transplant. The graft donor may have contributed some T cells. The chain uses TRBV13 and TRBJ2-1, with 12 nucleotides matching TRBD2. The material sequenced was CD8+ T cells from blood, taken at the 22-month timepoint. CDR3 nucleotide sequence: TGTGCCAGCAGCCCACTAGCGGGGGGTTCCTACAATGAGCAGTTCTTC. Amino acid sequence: CASSPLAGGSYNEQFF.